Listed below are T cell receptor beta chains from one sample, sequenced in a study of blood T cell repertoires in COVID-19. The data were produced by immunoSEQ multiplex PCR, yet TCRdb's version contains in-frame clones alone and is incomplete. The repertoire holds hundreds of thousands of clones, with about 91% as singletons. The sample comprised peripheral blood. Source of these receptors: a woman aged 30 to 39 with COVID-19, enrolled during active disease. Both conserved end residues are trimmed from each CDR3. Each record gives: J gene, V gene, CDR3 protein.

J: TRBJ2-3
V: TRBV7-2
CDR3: ASSLGTGGIDTQY

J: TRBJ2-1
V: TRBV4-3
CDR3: ASSLRLAEYNEQF

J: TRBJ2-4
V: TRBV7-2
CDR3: ASSPSPGTVRNIQY

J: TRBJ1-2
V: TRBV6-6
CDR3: ASSPPPGVSNYGYT

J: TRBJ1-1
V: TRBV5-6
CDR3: ASSPEVASATEAF

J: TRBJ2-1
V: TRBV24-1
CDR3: ATSDLGLAGFRNEQF

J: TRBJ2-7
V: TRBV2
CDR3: ASSDRAGEQY

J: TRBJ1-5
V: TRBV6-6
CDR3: ASGPGTGGVGNQPQH

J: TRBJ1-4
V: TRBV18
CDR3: ASSQGQDEKLF

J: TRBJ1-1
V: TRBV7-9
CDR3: ASSGNTEAF

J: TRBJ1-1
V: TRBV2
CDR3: ASTIFAEAF

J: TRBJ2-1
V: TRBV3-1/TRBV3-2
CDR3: ASSQRGARGHEQF

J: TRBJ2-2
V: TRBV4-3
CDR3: ASSQDGGGARNTGELF

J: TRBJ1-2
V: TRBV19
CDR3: ASSISTDANYGYT

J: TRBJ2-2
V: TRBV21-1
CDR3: ASSPGLAGDTGELF

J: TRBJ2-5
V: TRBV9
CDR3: PHAGNKETQY